This T cell receptor (beta chain) was captured by sequencing in a study of cytomegalovirus exposure and HLA in healthy donors. Sequenced by immunoSEQ multiplex PCR; TCRdb stores in-frame clones only, minus some. The sample consists of over 250,000 clones, roughly 85% of them appearing once. Study-wide results and limits: The tendency of first-cohort TCR clusters to co-occur in the approximately 120 validation repertoires was identified by a subsequent analysis.

A note on this clone: Antigen unknown.

Material: PBMCs. The sequence derives from a woman under 30 in good health and CMV-seronegative.

This CDR3 reads CATSSDRQSSYEQYF. CDR3 bases: TGTGCCACCAGCAGCGACAGGCAAAGCTCCTACGAGCAGTACTTC. The chain has TRBV15 and TRBJ2-7; D may be TRBD1 (6 bases). The CDR3 runs 15 residues. CDR1 LNHNV and CDR2 YYDKDF come from the germline V gene (reference sequence). V lost 3 bases and J 0 bases, leaving 12 bases between the germline ends.